These T cell receptor beta chains were read from a single sample in a study of T-cell memory formation after mild COVID-19. TCRdb redid the calling of the 5' RACE reads with MiXCR, one entry per CDR3 protein. This sample yields approximately 190,000 distinct CDR3 sequences, of which around 20% are seen a single time; roughly 2.4% belongs to the top ten. Sequenced: PBMCs or a T cell subset sorted from them (not recorded which). These receptors were obtained from an adult woman who had mild COVID-19 (a few samples of this study predate the infection). Cell type and time point are not known. CDR3s include the opening cysteine and the closing phenylalanine or tryptophan. Each record gives: V gene, D gene, J gene, clone size, CDR3 length, CDR3 protein, CDR3 DNA. The D gene is left open where the match is weak. The size entry is marked missing in some rows and otherwise reads once, few, many or a size class.

V gene: TRBV4-1
D gene: TRBD2
J gene: TRBJ2-1
clone size: many
CDR3 length: 17
CDR3 protein: CASSRGLAGGTGNEQFF
CDR3 DNA: TGCGCCAGCAGCCGCGGACTAGCGGGGGGGACGGGCAATGAGCAGTTCTTC

V gene: TRBV2
D gene: TRBD1
J gene: TRBJ1-2
clone size: NA
CDR3 length: 14
CDR3 protein: CASSTGQGTYGYTF
CDR3 DNA: TGTGCCAGCAGTACCGGACAGGGGACCTATGGCTACACCTTC

V gene: TRBV12-3/TRBV12-4
D gene: NA
J gene: TRBJ2-7
clone size: few
CDR3 length: 14
CDR3 protein: CASSLEGPGYEQYF
CDR3 DNA: TGTGCCAGCAGTTTGGAGGGACCAGGCTACGAGCAGTACTTC

V gene: TRBV12-3/TRBV12-4
D gene: NA
J gene: TRBJ1-4
clone size: NA
CDR3 length: 14
CDR3 protein: CASSPSTGREKLFF
CDR3 DNA: TGTGCCAGCAGCCCCTCAACCGGGAGAGAAAAACTGTTTTTT

V gene: TRBV7-3
D gene: TRBD2
J gene: TRBJ2-1
clone size: NA
CDR3 length: 17
CDR3 protein: CASSLTFVAGANNEQFF
CDR3 DNA: TGTGCCAGCAGCTTAACTTTCGTAGCGGGGGCCAACAATGAGCAGTTCTTC

V gene: TRBV4-1
D gene: TRBD2
J gene: TRBJ2-7
clone size: few
CDR3 length: 16
CDR3 protein: CASSRGLAGDSLEQYF
CDR3 DNA: TGCGCCAGCAGCCGTGGACTAGCGGGGGACTCCCTAGAGCAGTACTTC

V gene: TRBV5-1
D gene: NA
J gene: TRBJ2-3
clone size: NA
CDR3 length: 14
CDR3 protein: CASSPANLIDTQYF
CDR3 DNA: TGCGCCAGCAGCCCCGCCAATCTGATCGATACGCAGTATTTT

V gene: TRBV3-1
D gene: NA
J gene: TRBJ1-2
clone size: few
CDR3 length: 18
CDR3 protein: CASSQEKVGQFASYGYTF
CDR3 DNA: TGTGCCAGCAGCCAAGAGAAAGTTGGACAGTTTGCCTCTTATGGCTACACCTTC

V gene: TRBV29-1
D gene: TRBD1
J gene: TRBJ1-1
clone size: NA
CDR3 length: 13
CDR3 protein: CSVSGQGGTEAFF
CDR3 DNA: TGCAGCGTTTCAGGACAGGGGGGCACTGAAGCTTTCTTT

V gene: TRBV12-3/TRBV12-4
D gene: NA
J gene: TRBJ2-1
clone size: NA
CDR3 length: 12
CDR3 protein: CASSPGFGEQFF
CDR3 DNA: TGTGCCAGCAGTCCGGGGTTCGGTGAGCAGTTCTTC

V gene: TRBV5-6
D gene: TRBD2
J gene: TRBJ2-1
clone size: NA
CDR3 length: 20
CDR3 protein: CASSRKVLAGARWSYNEQFF
CDR3 DNA: TGTGCCAGCAGCCGCAAGGTTCTAGCGGGGGCCCGTTGGTCCTACAATGAGCAGTTCTTC

V gene: TRBV5-1
D gene: NA
J gene: TRBJ2-1
clone size: NA
CDR3 length: 13
CDR3 protein: CASSLTIDNEQFF
CDR3 DNA: TGCGCCAGCAGCTTGACGATCGACAATGAGCAGTTCTTC